These T cell receptor beta chains were read from a single sample in a study of blood T cell repertoires in COVID-19. Method: immunoSEQ multiplex PCR; TCRdb's copy keeps in-frame clones and lacks some. The sample holds some 250,000 clones, 86% seen once. The sequenced material came from peripheral blood. Source of these receptors: a man aged 25 to 40 who had recovered from COVID-19. CDR3s include the opening cysteine and the closing phenylalanine or tryptophan.

>TRBJ2-7|TRBV7-6
CASSLDLGLAGIYEQYF
>TRBJ2-1|TRBV3-1/TRBV3-2
CASTSQGGSYNEQFF
>TRBJ2-1|TRBV5-1
CASSTGLGVGEQFF
>TRBJ1-2|TRBV6-2/TRBV6-3
CASNPTGNYGYTF
>TRBJ1-5|TRBV5-1
CASSLGQASQPQHF
>TRBJ1-1|TRBV11-3
CASSSGAAGTEAFF
>TRBJ1-5|TRBV5-1
CASSYEPGEPQHF
>TRBJ2-3|TRBV5-5
CASSSTGSDTQYF
>TRBJ1-1|TRBV5-6
CASSRTGSGEAFF
>TRBJ1-2|TRBV14
CASSPSVYGYTF
>TRBJ2-7|TRBV10-2
CASSDPREQYF
>TRBJ2-7|TRBV27
CASSSYSYEQYF
>TRBJ1-5|TRBV10-3
CATAPGLGKGNQPQHF
>TRBJ1-1|TRBV7-6
CASSTRTGGTGTEAFF
>TRBJ2-3|TRBV6-5
CATCPLAGGQDTQYF
>TRBJ2-1|TRBV5-1
CASSLGGGGNNEQFF
>TRBJ1-1|TRBV10-1
CASSSGGSNTEAFF
>TRBJ2-1|TRBV9
CASSVAGLGANEQFF
>TRBJ1-3|TRBV6-5
CASSYSGGYSGNTIYF
>TRBJ2-7|TRBV27
CASSFGRAYEQYF
>TRBJ1-1|TRBV27
CASSYSTNTEAFF
>TRBJ2-7|TRBV3-1/TRBV3-2
CASSQDHSGANEQYF
>TRBJ2-2|TRBV7-7
CASSQGTGELFF
>TRBJ2-1|TRBV11-2
CASSLVTGRLDNEQFF
>TRBJ1-4|TRBV4-1
CASSQVQTSEKLFF
>TRBJ2-7|TRBV7-2
CASSLPNSYEQYF
>TRBJ2-5|TRBV19
CASSILASGGLETQYF
>TRBJ1-1|TRBV4-1
CASSLTRTGGNTEAFF
>TRBJ2-3|TRBV19
CASSIDRGRTDTQYF
>TRBJ1-1|TRBV5-4
CASSKTTRGTEAFF
>TRBJ2-5|TRBV7-6
CASVLGGSIEETQYF
>TRBJ2-3|TRBV7-8
CASSPLGGGTDTQYF
>TRBJ1-2|TRBV5-1
CASSHYTGGYTF
>TRBJ1-3|TRBV10-3
CALSPGARGNTIYF
>TRBJ2-7|TRBV7-8
CASSTPDYSGYSYEQYF
>TRBJ2-7|TRBV7-2
CASSSVAGGTYEQYF
>TRBJ2-7|TRBV3-1/TRBV3-2
CASRPGLAGGDSYEQYF
>TRBJ2-6|TRBV4-1
CASSQGNRGTGANVLTF
>TRBJ1-2|TRBV27
CASREGGRIDYGYTF
>TRBJ2-7|TRBV19
CASSTGPTGGGHEQYF
>TRBJ2-7|TRBV6-2/TRBV6-3
CASSRTYEQYF
>TRBJ1-2|TRBV6-2/TRBV6-3
CASSTTPRQVRQDYGYTF
>TRBJ1-6|TRBV27
CASSFEVVSPLHF
>TRBJ1-2|TRBV7-2
CASSLTVRGGYGYTF
>TRBJ1-1|TRBV7-2
CASRDPRGLAEAFF
>TRBJ2-3|TRBV18
CASSPGQGAGYF
>TRBJ2-3|TRBV5-4
CASSLSSGGALYF
>TRBJ1-2|TRBV19
CASSGLFTGMGGGYTF
>TRBJ2-5|TRBV9
CASSARDIKTWETQYF
>TRBJ1-5|TRBV30
CAWSTGDNQPQHF
>TRBJ1-2|TRBV4-1
CASSQDAPPVDYGYTF